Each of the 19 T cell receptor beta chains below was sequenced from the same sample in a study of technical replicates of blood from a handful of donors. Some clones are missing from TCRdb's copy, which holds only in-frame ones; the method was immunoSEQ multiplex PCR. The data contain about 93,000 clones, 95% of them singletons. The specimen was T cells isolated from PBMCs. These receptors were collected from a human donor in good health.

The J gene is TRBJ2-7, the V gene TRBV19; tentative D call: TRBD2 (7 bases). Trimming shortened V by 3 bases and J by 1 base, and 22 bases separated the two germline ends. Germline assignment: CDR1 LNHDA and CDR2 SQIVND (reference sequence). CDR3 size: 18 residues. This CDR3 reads CASSIRHAGASASYEQYF. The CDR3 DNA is TGTGCCAGTAGTATTAGGCACGCGGGGGCTAGCGCATCCTACGAGCAGTACTTC.

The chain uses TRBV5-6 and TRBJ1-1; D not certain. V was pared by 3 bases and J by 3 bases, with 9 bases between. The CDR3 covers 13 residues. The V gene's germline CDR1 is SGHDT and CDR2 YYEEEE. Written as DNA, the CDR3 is TGTGCCAGCAGCTCTCGAGGAGACACTGAAGCTTTCTTT. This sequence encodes CASSSRGDTEAFF.

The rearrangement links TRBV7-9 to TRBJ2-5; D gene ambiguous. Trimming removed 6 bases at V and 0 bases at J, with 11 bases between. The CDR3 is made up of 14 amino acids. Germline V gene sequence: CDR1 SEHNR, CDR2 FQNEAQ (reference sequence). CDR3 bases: TGTGCCAGCAGTATAACGCGGTACCAAGAGACCCAGTACTTC. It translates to CASSITRYQETQYF. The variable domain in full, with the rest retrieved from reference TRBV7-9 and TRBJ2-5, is DTGVSQNPRHKITKRGQNVTFRCDPISEHNRLYWYRQTLGQGPEFLTYFQNEAQLEKSRLLSDRFSAERPKGSFSTLEIQRTEQGDSAMYLCASSITRYQETQYFGPGTRLLVL.

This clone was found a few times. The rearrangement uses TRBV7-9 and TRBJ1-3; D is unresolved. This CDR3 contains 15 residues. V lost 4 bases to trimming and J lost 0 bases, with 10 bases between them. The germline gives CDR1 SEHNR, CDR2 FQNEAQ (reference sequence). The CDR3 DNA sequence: TGTGCCAGCAGCTCGGCGACATTCTCTGGAAACACCATATATTTT. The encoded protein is CASSSATFSGNTIYF.

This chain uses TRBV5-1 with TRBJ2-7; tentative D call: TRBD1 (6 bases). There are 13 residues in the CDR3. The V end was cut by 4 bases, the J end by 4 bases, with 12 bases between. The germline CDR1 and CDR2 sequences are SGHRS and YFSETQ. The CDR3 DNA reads TGCGCCAGCAGCCCGGACAGTCCTTACGAGCAGTACTTC. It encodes CASSPDSPYEQYF.

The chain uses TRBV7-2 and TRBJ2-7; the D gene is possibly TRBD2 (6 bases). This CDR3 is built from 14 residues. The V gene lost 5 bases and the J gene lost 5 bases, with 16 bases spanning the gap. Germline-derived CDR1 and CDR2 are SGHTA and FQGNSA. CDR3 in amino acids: CASSRGGTLNEQYF. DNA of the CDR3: TGTGCCAGCAGCCGCGGCGGGACTCTAAACGAGCAGTACTTC.

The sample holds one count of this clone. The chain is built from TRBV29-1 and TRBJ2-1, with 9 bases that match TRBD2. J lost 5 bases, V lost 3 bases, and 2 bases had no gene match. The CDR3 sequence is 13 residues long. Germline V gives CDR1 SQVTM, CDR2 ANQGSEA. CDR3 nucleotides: TGCAGCGTTGAGGGACTAGCAGACAATGAGCAGTTCTTC. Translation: CSVEGLADNEQFF.

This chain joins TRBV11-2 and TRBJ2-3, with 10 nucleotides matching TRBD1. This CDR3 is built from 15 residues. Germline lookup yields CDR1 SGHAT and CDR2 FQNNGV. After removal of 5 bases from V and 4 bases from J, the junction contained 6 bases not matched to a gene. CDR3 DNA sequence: TGTGCCAGCAGCCCCGGGACAGGGGACGCAGATACGCAGTATTTT. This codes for CASSPGTGDADTQYF.

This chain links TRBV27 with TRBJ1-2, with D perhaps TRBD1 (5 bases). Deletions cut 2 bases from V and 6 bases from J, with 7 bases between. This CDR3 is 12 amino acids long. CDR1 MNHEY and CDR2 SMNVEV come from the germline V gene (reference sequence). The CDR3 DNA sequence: TGTGCCAGCAGTTTAGGGGGGGATGGCTACACCTTC. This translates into CASSLGGDGYTF.

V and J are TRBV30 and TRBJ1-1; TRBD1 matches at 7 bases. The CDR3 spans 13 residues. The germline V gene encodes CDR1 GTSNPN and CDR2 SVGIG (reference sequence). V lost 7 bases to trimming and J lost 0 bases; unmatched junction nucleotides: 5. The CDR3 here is CASRTGLNTEAFF. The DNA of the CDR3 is TGTGCCTCCCGGACAGGTTTGAACACTGAAGCTTTCTTT. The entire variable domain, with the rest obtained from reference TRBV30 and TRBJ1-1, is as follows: SQTIHQWPATLVQPVGSPLSLECTVEGTSNPNLYWYRQAAGRGLQLLFYSVGIGQISSEVPQNLSASRPQDRQFILSSKKLLLSDSGFYLCASRTGLNTEAFFGQGTRLTVV.

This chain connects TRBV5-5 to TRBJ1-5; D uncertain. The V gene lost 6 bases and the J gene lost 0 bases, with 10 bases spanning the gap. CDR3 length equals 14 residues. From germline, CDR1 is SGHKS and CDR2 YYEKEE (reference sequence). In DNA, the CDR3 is TGTGCCAGCAACCCGGGATATAGCAATCAGCCCCAGCATTTT. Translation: CASNPGYSNQPQHF.

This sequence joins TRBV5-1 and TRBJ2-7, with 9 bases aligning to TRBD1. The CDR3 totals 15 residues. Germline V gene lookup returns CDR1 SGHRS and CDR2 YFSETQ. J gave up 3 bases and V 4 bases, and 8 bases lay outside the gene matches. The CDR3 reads CASSLGGTGNYEQYF. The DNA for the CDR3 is TGCGCCAGCAGCCTGGGTGGGACAGGGAACTACGAGCAGTACTTC. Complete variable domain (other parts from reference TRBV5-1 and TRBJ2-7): KAGVTQTPRYLIKTRGQQVTLSCSPISGHRSVSWYQQTPGQGLQFLFEYFSETQRNKGNFPGRFSGRQFSNSRSEMNVSTLELGDSALYLCASSLGGTGNYEQYFGPGTRLTVT.

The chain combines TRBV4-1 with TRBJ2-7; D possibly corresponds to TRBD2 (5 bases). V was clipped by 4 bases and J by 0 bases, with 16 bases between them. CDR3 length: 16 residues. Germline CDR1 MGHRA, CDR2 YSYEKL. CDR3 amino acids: CASSPGRGRSSYEQYF. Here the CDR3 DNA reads TGCGCCAGCAGCCCTGGTCGAGGGCGGAGCTCCTACGAGCAGTACTTC.

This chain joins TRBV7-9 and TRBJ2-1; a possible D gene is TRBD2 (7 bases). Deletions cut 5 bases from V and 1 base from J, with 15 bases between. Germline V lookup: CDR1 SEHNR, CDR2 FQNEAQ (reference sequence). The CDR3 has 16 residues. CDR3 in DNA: TGTGCCAGCAGCCCTAAGGGGGAGGGTTCCTACAATGAGCAGTTCTTC. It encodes CASSPKGEGSYNEQFF.

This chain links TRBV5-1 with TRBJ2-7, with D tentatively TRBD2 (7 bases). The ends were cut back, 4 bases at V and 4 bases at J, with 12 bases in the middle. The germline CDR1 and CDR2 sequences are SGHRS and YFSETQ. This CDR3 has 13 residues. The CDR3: CASSLGGGYEQYF. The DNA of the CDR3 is TGCGCCAGCAGCCTAGGGGGGGGGTACGAGCAGTACTTC.

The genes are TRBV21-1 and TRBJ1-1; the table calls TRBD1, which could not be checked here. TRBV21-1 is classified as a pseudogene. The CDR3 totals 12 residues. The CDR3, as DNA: TGTGCCAGCAGCAAAGATAGACAGGGAGCTTTCTTT. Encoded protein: CASSKDRQGAFF.

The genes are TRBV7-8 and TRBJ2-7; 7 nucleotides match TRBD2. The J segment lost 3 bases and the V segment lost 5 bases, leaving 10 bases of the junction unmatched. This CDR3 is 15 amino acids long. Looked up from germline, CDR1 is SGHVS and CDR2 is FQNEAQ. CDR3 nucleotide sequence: TGTGCCAGCAGCCCCTCCACGGGAGGAGGCTACGAGCAGTACTTC. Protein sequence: CASSPSTGGGYEQYF.

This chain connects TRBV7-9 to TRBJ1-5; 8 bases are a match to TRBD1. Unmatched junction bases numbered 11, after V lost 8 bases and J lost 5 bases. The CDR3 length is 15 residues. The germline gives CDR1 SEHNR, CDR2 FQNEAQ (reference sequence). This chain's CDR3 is CASQENRGGYQPQHF. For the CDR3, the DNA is TGTGCCAGCCAAGAGAACAGGGGGGGGTATCAGCCCCAGCATTTT. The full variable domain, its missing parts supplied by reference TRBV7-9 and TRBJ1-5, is DTGVSQNPRHKITKRGQNVTFRCDPISEHNRLYWYRQTLGQGPEFLTYFQNEAQLEKSRLLSDRFSAERPKGSFSTLEIQRTEQGDSAMYLCASQENRGGYQPQHFGDGTRLSIL.

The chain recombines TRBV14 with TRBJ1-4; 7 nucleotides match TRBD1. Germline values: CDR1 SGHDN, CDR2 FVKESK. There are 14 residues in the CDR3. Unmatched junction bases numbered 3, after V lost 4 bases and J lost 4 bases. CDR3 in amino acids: CASSRTGYNEKLFF. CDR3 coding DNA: TGTGCCAGCAGCCGGACAGGCTATAATGAAAAACTGTTTTTT.